This passage covers 14 T cell receptor beta chains from one sample sequenced in a study of identical twins. TCRdb reanalysed the 5' RACE reads using MiXCR and keeps one entry per CDR3 protein. This table has 1.5 million to 2 million distinct CDR3 sequences, under 35% appearing once. The sequencing sample was made of cord blood. All receptors derive from a newborn girl in good health.

J is TRBJ1-5 and V is TRBV27; D uncertain. Germline values: CDR1 MNHEY, CDR2 SMNVEV (reference sequence). The CDR3 has 14 residues. Trimming removed 3 bases from V and 4 bases from J, with 10 bases in between. CDR3 in DNA: TGTGCCAGCAGTTTCGAGGGTCCTAATCAGCCCCAGCATTTT. It is translated as CASSFEGPNQPQHF.

The CDR3 region is CASSVGGSADTQYF. The CDR3 DNA follows: TGTGCCAGCAGTGTCGGGGGGAGCGCAGATACGCAGTATTTT. This chain links TRBV25-1 with TRBJ2-3; 7 bases fit TRBD2. The CDR3 spans 14 residues. The ends lost 4 bases at V and 4 bases at J; junction bases unmatched: 5. Germline V gives CDR1 MGHDK, CDR2 SYGVNS.

In nucleotides, the CDR3 is TGTGCCACCATGATGACTAGCGGATACACAGATACGCAGTATTTT. It is translated as CATMMTSGYTDTQYF. The chain carries TRBV6-2 or TRBV6-3 and TRBJ2-3; 9 bases are a match to TRBD2. CDR1 is MNHEY, CDR2 SVGEGT, per germline. V shed 10 bases and J 2 bases; nucleotides not matched to a gene: 10. The CDR3 runs 15 residues.

This clonotype showed up just a few times. The V gene is TRBV3-1, the J gene TRBJ1-2; D possibly corresponds to TRBD1 (5 bases). The CDR3 length is 15 residues. Germline loops: CDR1 LGHDT, CDR2 YNNKEL (reference sequence). Between the trimmed V and J ends, which lost 1 base and 3 bases, there was a span of 12 bases. This chain's CDR3 is CASSQGGVRDYGYTF. In DNA form, the CDR3 reads TGTGCCAGCAGCCAAGGGGGGGTCCGAGACTATGGCTACACCTTC.

This chain links TRBV20-1 with TRBJ2-5; D is uncertain. The CDR3 consists of 15 residues. CDR1 and CDR2 from the germline V gene are DFQATT and SNEGSKA (reference sequence). V lost 3 bases and J lost 2, with 16 bases in between. The CDR3 loop reads CSARNADSHQETQYF. In DNA form, the CDR3 reads TGCAGTGCTAGGAACGCCGATTCCCATCAAGAGACCCAGTACTTC.

CDR3 sequence (DNA): TGTGCCAGCAGCTGGGACCGCCCCCCTTATTCACCCCTCCACTTT. It encodes CASSWDRPPYSPLHF. The V gene is TRBV12-3 or TRBV12-4, the J gene TRBJ1-6; tentative D call: TRBD1 (5 bases). Trimming left V 6 bases short and J 8 bases short, with 17 bases between. This CDR3 region has 15 residues.

This clonotype was seen only a few times. The rearrangement uses TRBV12-3 or TRBV12-4 and TRBJ2-4, with TRBD2 matching over 7 bases. The length of the CDR3 is 15 residues. The V gene end was trimmed by 6 bases and the J gene end by 3 bases; junction bases not matched to a gene: 8. The CDR3: CASRDGLESKNIQYF. CDR3 nucleotide sequence: TGTGCCAGCAGGGATGGACTAGAGAGCAAAAACATTCAGTACTTC.

This clonotype showed up just once. Mismatch with germline at one junction end may stem from a read error. The V and J genes are TRBV6-1 and TRBJ1-4; possible D gene TRBD1, 5 bases. The CDR3 covers 14 residues. Germline V gives CDR1 MNHNS, CDR2 SASEGT. The CDR3 DNA sequence: TGTGCCAGCAGTGAAGGGACAACTAATGGAAAACTGTTTTTT. The encoded protein is CASSEGTTNGKLFF.

This clonotype was counted only a few times. The chain links TRBV20-1 to TRBJ2-3; no definite D call. CDR3 length: 15 amino acids. The V gene's germline CDR1 is DFQATT and CDR2 SNEGSKA (reference sequence). Trimming removed 6 bases at V and 0 bases at J, with 16 bases between. The CDR3 DNA reads as TGCAGTGCACAATACGCGGTTTTTAGCACAGATACGCAGTATTTT. Translated: CSAQYAVFSTDTQYF.

In its sample, this clonotype was seen a few times. The chain carries TRBV9 and TRBJ2-3; a possible D gene is TRBD1 (6 bases). Trimming pared 3 bases from V and 0 bases from J, leaving 14 bases between. Germline assignment: CDR1 SGDLS and CDR2 YYNGEE. The CDR3 runs to 16 residues. CDR3 sequence reads: CASSALGGTSTDTQYF. The CDR3, as DNA: TGTGCCAGCAGCGCCCTAGGGGGTACTAGCACAGATACGCAGTATTTT. Full variable domain (remainder filled in from reference TRBV9 and TRBJ2-3): DSGVTQTPKHLITATGQRVTLRCSPRSGDLSVYWYQQSLDQGLQFLIQYYNGEERAKGNILERFSAQQFPDLHSELNLSSLELGDSALYFCASSALGGTSTDTQYFGPGTRLTVL.

Comments on this clonotype: Germline is not matched at one junction end, which may reflect a read error. In DNA form, the CDR3 reads TGTGCCGGCAGTGTCGCGGCCCAAGAGACCCAGTACTTC. It codes for CAGSVAAQETQYF. This chain uses TRBV2 with TRBJ2-5; D not resolved. CDR3 length equals 13 residues. Germline V gene sequence: CDR1 SNHLY, CDR2 FYNNEI.

This clonotype was seen many times. CDR3 protein: CSVEAAGQGLYEQYF. CDR3 coding DNA: TGCAGCGTTGAAGCCGCGGGCCAGGGGCTCTACGAGCAGTACTTC. The V and J genes are TRBV29-1 and TRBJ2-7, with TRBD1 as a possible D gene (6 bases). V was clipped by 1 base and J by 3 bases, with 16 bases between them. The CDR3 loop spans 15 amino acids. CDR1 and CDR2 (germline): SQVTM, ANQGSEA.

V gene TRBV20-1 combines with J gene TRBJ1-1, with D perhaps matching TRBD1 (5 bases). Germline loops: CDR1 DFQATT, CDR2 SNEGSKA (reference sequence). Trimming removed 3 bases at V and 3 bases at J, with 14 bases between. The CDR3 spans 14 residues. The CDR3 reads CSARSRDSYTEAFF. CDR3 coding DNA: TGCAGTGCTAGGTCCCGGGACTCATACACTGAAGCTTTCTTT.

The chain links TRBV4-1 to TRBJ2-7; D not certain. CDR3 length: 15 residues. V was trimmed by 3 bases and J by 3 bases, leaving 15 bases between them. Germline assignment: CDR1 MGHRA and CDR2 YSYEKL. The CDR3 DNA reads as TGCGCCAGCAGCCAGGGCCCAACTTCCGACTACGAGCAGTACTTC. Translation gives CASSQGPTSDYEQYF.